This T cell receptor (beta chain) was identified in a study of identical twins. In TCRdb, the 5' RACE reads were re-called with MiXCR into one record per CDR3 protein. The table has 420,000 or so distinct CDR3 sequences, approximately 17% seen once. There are a few counts of this clonotype. With no exceptions, donors were healthy Caucasians. Looked up from germline, CDR1 is SEHNR and CDR2 is FQNEAQ (reference sequence). With 5 bases removed from V and 5 bases from J, the gap between germline ends came to 15 bases. CDR3 length equals 14 residues. V is TRBV7-9 and J is TRBJ2-5; D not resolved. Sample: naive T cells sorted from blood. This receptor was obtained from a man aged 50-60 years in good health. CDR3 amino acids: CASSPDGWSETQYF. Here the CDR3 DNA reads TGTGCCAGCAGCCCCGACGGGTGGTCGGAGACCCAGTACTTC. Full variable domain (remainder filled in from reference TRBV7-9 and TRBJ2-5): DTGVSQNPRHKITKRGQNVTFRCDPISEHNRLYWYRQTLGQGPEFLTYFQNEAQLEKSRLLSDRFSAERPKGSFSTLEIQRTEQGDSAMYLCASSPDGWSETQYFGPGTRLLVL.